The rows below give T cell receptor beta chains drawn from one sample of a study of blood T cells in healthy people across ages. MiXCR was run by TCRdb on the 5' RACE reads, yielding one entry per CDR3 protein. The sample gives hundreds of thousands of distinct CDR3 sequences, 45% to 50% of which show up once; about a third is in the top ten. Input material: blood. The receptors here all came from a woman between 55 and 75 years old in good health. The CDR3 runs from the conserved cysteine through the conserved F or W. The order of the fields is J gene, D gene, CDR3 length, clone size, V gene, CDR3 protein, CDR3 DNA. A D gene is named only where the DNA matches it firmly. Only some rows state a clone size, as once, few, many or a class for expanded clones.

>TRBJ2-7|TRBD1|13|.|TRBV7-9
CASSMGQLYEQYF
TGTGCCAGCAGCATGGGACAGCTATACGAGCAGTACTTC
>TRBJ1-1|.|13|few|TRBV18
CASSPRLFTEAFF
TGTGCCAGCTCACCAAGGCTCTTCACTGAAGCTTTCTTT
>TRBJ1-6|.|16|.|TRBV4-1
CASSPGGALTNSPLHF
TGCGCCAGCAGTCCGGGGGGGGCGCTGACCAATTCACCCCTCCACTTT
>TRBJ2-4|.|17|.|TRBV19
CASSLEPRGLAKNIQYF
TGTGCCAGTAGTCTCGAACCCAGGGGATTAGCCAAAAACATTCAGTACTTC
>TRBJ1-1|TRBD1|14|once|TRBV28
CASSPPAGQGKAFF
TGTGCCAGCAGCCCCCCAGCGGGACAGGGTAAAGCTTTCTTT
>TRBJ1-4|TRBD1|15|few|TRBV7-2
CASSLARDSNEKLFF
TGTGCCAGCAGCTTAGCCCGGGACAGTAATGAAAAACTGTTTTTT
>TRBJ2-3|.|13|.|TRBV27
CASSYQRRDTQYF
TGTGCCAGCAGTTACCAAAGGCGAGATACGCAGTATTTT
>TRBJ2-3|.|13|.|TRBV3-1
CASSPADQDTQYF
TGTGCCAGCAGCCCCGCCGACCAAGATACGCAGTATTTT
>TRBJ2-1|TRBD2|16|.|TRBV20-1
CSAPSPAGERYNEQFF
TGCAGTGCCCCCTCCCCAGCGGGAGAAAGGTACAATGAGCAGTTCTTC
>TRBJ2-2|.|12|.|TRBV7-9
CASRQGTGELFF
TGTGCCAGCAGGCAAGGCACCGGGGAGCTGTTTTTT
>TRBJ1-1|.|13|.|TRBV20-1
CSAFQEVNTEAFF
TGCAGTGCTTTTCAGGAGGTGAACACTGAAGCTTTCTTT
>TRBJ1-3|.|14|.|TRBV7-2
CASSLAASENTIYF
TGTGCCAGCAGCTTAGCAGCCTCTGAAAACACCATATATTTT
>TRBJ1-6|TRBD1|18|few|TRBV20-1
CSARAANRGEAYNSPLHF
TGCAGTGCTAGAGCGGCGAACAGGGGGGAGGCCTATAATTCACCCCTCCACTTT
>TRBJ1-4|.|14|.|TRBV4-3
CASSVREYREKLFF
TGCGCCAGCAGCGTTAGGGAGTATCGGGAAAAATTGTTTTTT
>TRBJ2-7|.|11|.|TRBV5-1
CASSLDGGKYF
TGCGCCAGCAGCTTGGACGGAGGGAAGTACTTC
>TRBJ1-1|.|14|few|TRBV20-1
CSAPAAQLNTEAFF
TGCAGTGCCCCTGCAGCTCAATTGAACACTGAAGCTTTCTTT
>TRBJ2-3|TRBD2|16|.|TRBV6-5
CASSRAGLARTDTQYF
TGTGCCAGCAGCCGCGCCGGACTAGCGCGCACAGATACGCAGTATTTT
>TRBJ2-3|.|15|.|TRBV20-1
CSARRGLARTDTQYF
TGCAGTGCTAGACGAGGACTGGCACGCACAGATACGCAGTATTTT
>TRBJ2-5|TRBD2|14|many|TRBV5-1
CASSLSLADETQYF
TGCGCCAGCAGCTTAAGCCTAGCGGATGAGACCCAGTACTTC
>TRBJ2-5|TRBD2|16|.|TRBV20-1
CSATPGLADIYNEQYF
TGCAGTGCGACGCCGGGACTAGCGGACATCTACAATGAGCAGTACTTC
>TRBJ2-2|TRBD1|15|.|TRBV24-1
CATSDLGQGTGELFF
TGTGCCACCAGTGATTTGGGACAGGGAACCGGGGAGCTGTTTTTT
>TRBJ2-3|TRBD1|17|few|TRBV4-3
CASSQDPPGGSTDTQYF
TGCGCCAGCAGCCAAGATCCCCCAGGGGGAAGCACAGATACGCAGTATTTT
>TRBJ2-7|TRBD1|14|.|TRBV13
CASSTKTGVREQYF
TGTGCCAGCAGCACCAAGACAGGGGTTCGCGAGCAGTACTTC
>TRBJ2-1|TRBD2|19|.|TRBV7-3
CASSLTATSGRTSYNEQFF
TGTGCCAGCAGCTTAACGGCGACTAGCGGGAGAACATCTTACAATGAGCAGTTCTTC